These 27 T cell receptor beta chains were all obtained from the same sample, sequenced in a study of T cells in Graves' hyperthyroidism and ophthalmopathy. RNA transcripts gave rise to amplified TCR beta CDR3 regions. The study used the HTBI primer set for a first-round RT-PCR of the TCR CDR3. TCRdb reprocessed the multiplex PCR reads with MiXCR, giving one entry per CDR3 protein. The sample contains some 530,000 distinct CDR3 sequences, less than 25% of which appear only once. The specimen was blood. The receptors were gathered from a woman aged 70-85 years with Graves' ophthalmopathy.

The chain uses TRBV24-1 and TRBJ2-3; a possible D gene is TRBD2 (5 bases). Looked up from germline, CDR1 is KGHDR and CDR2 is SFDVKD. This CDR3 has 16 residues. V dropped 6 bases and J dropped 3 bases, with 18 bases sitting between them. CDR3 DNA sequence: TGTGCCACCAGTTTGGGAGTATGGGATCGAACAGATACGCAGTATTTT. It encodes CATSLGVWDRTDTQYF.

The chain joins TRBV20-1 to TRBJ2-3, with D unresolved. CDR1 DFQATT and CDR2 SNEGSKA come from the germline V gene (reference sequence). Trimming removed 0 bases at V and 1 base at J, with 11 bases between. The CDR3 length is 15 residues. This CDR3 reads CSARDVRAGTDTQYF. Written as DNA, the CDR3 is TGCAGTGCTAGAGATGTCCGGGCCGGCACAGATACGCAGTATTTT.

The rearrangement joins TRBV7-2 to TRBJ2-3; D is possibly TRBD1 (6 bases). V was cut by 1 base and J by 5 bases, with 7 bases left in between. Germline V gives CDR1 SGHTA, CDR2 FQGNSA. The CDR3 extends over 13 amino acids. The CDR3 here is CASSLDRVDTQYF. Here the CDR3 DNA reads TGTGCCAGCAGCTTAGACAGGGTAGATACGCAGTATTTT.

This chain connects TRBV19 to TRBJ2-2, with TRBD1 matching 9 bases. J gave up 1 base and V 8 bases, and 8 bases lay outside the gene matches. This CDR3 has 16 amino acids. Per germline, CDR1 LNHDA and CDR2 SQIVND (reference sequence). CDR3 DNA: TGTGCCAGTGGCCGGGTGGGACAGGGGAACACCGGGGAGCTGTTTTTT. Amino acid sequence: CASGRVGQGNTGELFF.

This clonotype was seen a few times. This rearrangement joins TRBV29-1 to TRBJ2-2; D perhaps matches TRBD1 (6 bases). This CDR3 is 12 amino acids long. Trimming cost V 7 bases and J 7 bases, with 13 bases left between them. The germline V gene has CDR1 SQVTM and CDR2 ANQGSEA. The CDR3: CSGDTGFGELFF. CDR3 DNA: TGCAGCGGGGATACAGGGTTCGGGGAGCTGTTTTTT.

The table lists this clonotype with a few counts. The chain is built from TRBV28 and TRBJ1-2; D remains ambiguous. The CDR3 contains 13 residues. Germline CDR1 MDHEN, CDR2 SYDVKM. Trimming pared 8 bases from V and 2 bases from J, leaving 12 bases between. Here the CDR3 reads CASGRHANYGYTF. CDR3 bases: TGTGCCAGCGGCCGACATGCGAACTATGGCTACACCTTC.

This clonotype was observed at least ten times. The V call is TRBV7-3, the J call TRBJ2-1; D is possibly TRBD2 (5 bases). The CDR3 length is 13 residues. V gave up 1 base and J gave up 8 bases, with 9 bases separating them. Germline values: CDR1 SGHTA, CDR2 FQGTGA. Written as DNA, the CDR3 is TGTGCCAGCAGCTTAAGGAGGTACCATGAGCAGTTCTTC. Amino acid sequence: CASSLRRYHEQFF.

This clonotype turned up a few times. This chain links TRBV30 with TRBJ1-5; D gene ambiguous. The germline V gene has CDR1 GTSNPN and CDR2 SVGIG (reference sequence). V lost 0 bases, J lost 7 bases, and 13 bases lay in between. This CDR3 is built from 14 residues. CDR3: CAWSVPPGWQPQHF. DNA of the CDR3: TGTGCCTGGAGTGTACCCCCCGGGTGGCAGCCCCAGCATTTT.

This clonotype was seen many times. The chain joins TRBV6-6 to TRBJ2-3; 9 nucleotides align to TRBD1. The CDR3 is 15 residues long. Per germline, CDR1 MNHNY and CDR2 SVGAGI (reference sequence). The V gene end was trimmed by 2 bases and the J gene end by 6 bases; junction bases not matched to a gene: 6. The CDR3 DNA sequence: TGTGCCAGCAGTTACGACAGGGGGTCCGCGGATACGCAGTATTTT. Residues: CASSYDRGSADTQYF.

This clonotype was seen a few times. An end of the junction differs from the germline gene, which may be a read error. The V and J genes are TRBV5-1 and TRBJ1-1, with TRBD1 identical over 7 bases. The germline gives CDR1 SGHRS, CDR2 YFSETQ. The CDR3 has 14 residues. The CDR3 loop is CASRTKDRDTEAVF. CDR3 bases: TGCGCCAGCAGGACGAAAGACAGGGACACTGAAGCTGTCTTT.

The V call is TRBV11-2, the J call TRBJ2-2; D may be TRBD1 or TRBD2 (5 bases each). Trimming removed 5 bases from V and 0 bases from J, with 16 bases in between. CDR1 is SGHAT and CDR2 is FQNNGV in the germline V gene. This CDR3 contains 17 residues. The CDR3 sequence is CASSLNGAAANTGELFF. The DNA for the CDR3 is TGTGCCAGCAGCCTAAACGGGGCGGCCGCGAACACCGGGGAGCTGTTTTTT.

In its sample, this clonotype was seen a few times. The chain carries TRBV20-1 and TRBJ2-1; 16 nucleotides agree with TRBD2. J gave up 8 bases and V 4 bases, and 11 bases lay outside the gene matches. The V gene's germline CDR1 is DFQATT and CDR2 SNEGSKA (reference sequence). The CDR3 is 17 residues long. The CDR3 region has the DNA TGCAGTGCTAAATCCGGGACTAGCGGGAGGGCCGTGGATGAGCAGTTCTTC. This encodes CSAKSGTSGRAVDEQFF.

The chain combines TRBV12-3 or TRBV12-4 with TRBJ2-1; the D call may be TRBD1 or TRBD2 (6 bases each). V lost 10 bases and J 7 bases, leaving 17 bases between the germline ends. This CDR3 spans 13 amino acids. CDR3: CATAGVAGNEQFF. The CDR3 region has the DNA TGTGCCACTGCAGGGGTTGCGGGAAATGAGCAGTTCTTC.

This clonotype was seen at least ten times. The chain couples TRBV28 to TRBJ2-3; no definite D call. The CDR3 covers 12 residues. V lost 7 bases to trimming and J lost 3 bases, with 8 bases between them. Germline CDR1 and CDR2: MDHEN and SYDVKM. The CDR3 here is CASNMLTDTQYF. The CDR3 coding sequence is TGTGCCAGCAACATGTTAACAGATACGCAGTATTTT.

The rearrangement uses TRBV5-4 and TRBJ2-7, with no clear D. This CDR3 contains 14 residues. The germline gives CDR1 SGHNT, CDR2 YYREEE (reference sequence). V dropped 2 bases and J dropped 3 bases, with 12 bases sitting between them. The CDR3 DNA follows: TGTGCCAGCAGCTTAGGTGGCTACCACTACGAGCAGTACTTC. Translated, it gives CASSLGGYHYEQYF.

This clonotype has more than one count but fewer than ten. This sequence joins TRBV15 and TRBJ2-1, with TRBD1 identical over 7 bases. The V gene end was trimmed by 0 bases and the J gene end by 7 bases; junction bases not matched to a gene: 6. Germline CDR1 is LNHNV and CDR2 is YYDKDF (reference sequence). This CDR3 has 15 residues. CDR3 amino acids: CATSRDQGRGNEQFF. The CDR3 bases are TGTGCCACCAGCAGAGATCAAGGCAGGGGGAATGAGCAGTTCTTC.

In its sample, this clonotype was seen many times. This chain uses TRBV27 with TRBJ1-1; no clear D. This CDR3 is 14 amino acids long. Germline assignment: CDR1 MNHEY and CDR2 SMNVEV (reference sequence). Trimming removed 2 bases from V and 0 bases from J, with 7 bases in between. The CDR3, as DNA: TGTGCCAGCAGTTTAAGCGGAATGAACACTGAAGCTTTCTTT. Its protein product is CASSLSGMNTEAFF.

This clonotype has more than one count but fewer than ten. The rearrangement joins TRBV7-6 to TRBJ1-1; possible D gene TRBD1, 5 bases. The CDR3 extends over 14 amino acids. The V and J ends lost 3 bases and 1 base respectively, with 9 bases between them. Germline V CDR1 and CDR2: SGHVS, FNYEAQ. The CDR3 here is CASSFQDRNTEAFF. The CDR3 DNA sequence: TGTGCCAGCAGCTTCCAAGACAGGAACACTGAAGCTTTCTTT.

This clonotype was observed a few times. The chain has TRBV19 and TRBJ2-5, with D possibly TRBD2 on 5 matching bases. From germline, CDR1 is LNHDA and CDR2 SQIVND (reference sequence). This CDR3 region has 15 residues. The germline V and J ends were trimmed by 1 base and 5 bases, with 14 bases remaining between them. The CDR3 DNA reads as TGTGCCAGTAGTATAGGGATAGGGAGTCTGGAGACCCAGTACTTC. The encoded protein is CASSIGIGSLETQYF. The entire variable domain, with the rest obtained from reference TRBV19 and TRBJ2-5, is as follows: DGGITQSPKYLFRKEGQNVTLSCEQNLNHDAMYWYRQDPGQGLRLIYYSQIVNDFQKGDIAEGYSVSREKKESFPLTVTSAQKNPTAFYLCASSIGIGSLETQYFGPGTRLLVL.

This clonotype appeared many times. V is TRBV29-1 and J is TRBJ1-1, with D perhaps matching TRBD1 (6 bases). V lost 5 bases and J 4 bases, leaving 17 bases between the germline ends. CDR1 and CDR2 from the germline V gene are SQVTM and ANQGSEA. CDR3 length: 14 amino acids. CDR3 coding DNA: TGCAGCGTTTCCATTGGGGGGCGGATCACTGAAGCTTTCTTT. Amino acids: CSVSIGGRITEAFF. Full variable domain (remainder filled in from reference TRBV29-1 and TRBJ1-1): SAVISQKPSRDICQRGTSLTIQCQVDSQVTMMFWYRQQPGQSLTLIATANQGSEATYESGFVIDKFPISRPNLTFSTLTVSNMSPEDSSIYLCSVSIGGRITEAFFGQGTRLTVV.

This clonotype came up many times. The rearrangement uses TRBV6-6 and TRBJ2-3, with D tentatively TRBD2 (5 bases). This CDR3 region has 15 residues. Trimming cost V 1 base and J 2 bases, with 10 bases left between them. Germline-derived CDR1 and CDR2 are MNHNY and SVGAGI (reference sequence). CDR3 coding DNA: TGTGCCAGCAGTTACTGGGCGGGTCACACAGATACGCAGTATTTT. Translating gives CASSYWAGHTDTQYF.

This clonotype was seen only a few times. The chain links TRBV10-3 to TRBJ1-5; 9 bases line up with TRBD1. The CDR3 extends over 16 amino acids. V lost 3 bases to trimming and J lost 3 bases; unmatched junction nucleotides: 6. The germline V gene encodes CDR1 ENHRY and CDR2 SYGVKD. CDR3 in DNA: TGTGCCATCAGTGACGCCGGACAGGGGTACAATCAGCCCCAGCATTTT. Protein product: CAISDAGQGYNQPQHF.

The J gene is TRBJ1-1, the V gene TRBV19, with D unclear. The CDR3 is 13 amino acids. The germline V gene has CDR1 LNHDA and CDR2 SQIVND (reference sequence). V lost 3 bases to trimming and J lost 3 bases, with 8 bases between them. The CDR3 coding sequence is TGTGCCAGTAGTATTTTTGGGGACACTGAAGCTTTCTTT. Protein: CASSIFGDTEAFF.

V usage is TRBV4-2 and J usage is TRBJ2-7; D is uncertain. The CDR3 has 15 residues. The V gene's germline CDR1 is LGHNA and CDR2 YNFKEQ. Trimming shortened V by 3 bases and J by 3 bases, and 15 bases separated the two germline ends. CDR3 nucleotide sequence: TGTGCCAGCAGCCAGCCCGGCAGGCAAAGCTACGAGCAGTACTTC. Amino acid sequence: CASSQPGRQSYEQYF.

The J gene is TRBJ1-1, the V gene TRBV30; D may be TRBD1 (5 bases). V was trimmed by 1 base and J by 11 bases, leaving 17 bases between them. The CDR3 is 13 residues long. The germline gives CDR1 GTSNPN, CDR2 SVGIG (reference sequence). The CDR3 sequence: CAWSEGLPASAFF. CDR3 coding DNA: TGTGCCTGGAGTGAGGGACTCCCTGCGTCGGCTTTCTTT. Filled out from reference TRBV30 and TRBJ1-1, the complete variable domain reads SQTIHQWPATLVQPVGSPLSLECTVEGTSNPNLYWYRQAAGRGLQLLFYSVGIGQISSEVPQNLSASRPQDRQFILSSKKLLLSDSGFYLCAWSEGLPASAFFGQGTRLTVV.

The sample holds a few counts of this clonotype. The DNA for the CDR3 is TGCGCCAGCAGCTCGCCATCGGGACTAAGTTCACCCCTCCACTTT. The encoded protein is CASSSPSGLSSPLHF. The gene calls are TRBV5-1 and TRBJ1-6; tentatively, D is TRBD1 (5 bases). The CDR3 loop spans 15 amino acids. The ends were cut back, 3 bases at V and 9 bases at J, with 16 bases in the middle. Germline V CDR1 and CDR2: SGHRS, YFSETQ.

This rearrangement joins TRBV30 to TRBJ1-3, with a tentative D call TRBD1 (5 bases). V lost 0 bases to trimming and J lost 0 bases, with 18 bases between them. CDR3 size: 18 residues. CDR1 GTSNPN and CDR2 SVGIG come from the germline V gene (reference sequence). The CDR3 bases are TGTGCCTGGAGTGTCTCAGGGAAGGGATGGCTCTCTGGAAACACCATATATTTT. It codes for CAWSVSGKGWLSGNTIYF. Full variable domain (missing parts from reference TRBV30 and TRBJ1-3): SQTIHQWPATLVQPVGSPLSLECTVEGTSNPNLYWYRQAAGRGLQLLFYSVGIGQISSEVPQNLSASRPQDRQFILSSKKLLLSDSGFYLCAWSVSGKGWLSGNTIYFGEGSWLTVV.